The 6 T cell receptor beta chains in this list originate from one sample, sequenced in a study of T cell responses to AZD1222 COVID-19 vaccine. Libraries were prepared by immunoSEQ multiplex PCR; TCRdb keeps only in-frame clonotypes and omits some of them. Of approximately 120,000 clones listed, around 85% are singletons. Sequencing used peripheral blood, obtained 28 days after the second AZD1222 dose. Receptor source: an adult who received the AZD1222 COVID-19 vaccine.

This clone was picked up a small number of times. This chain links TRBV2 with TRBJ2-7, with D hard to call. The CDR3 is made up of 16 amino acids. CDR1 is SNHLY and CDR2 is FYNNEI in the germline V gene. V lost 0 bases and J 0 bases, leaving 12 bases between the germline ends. DNA for the CDR3: TGTGCCAGCAGTGAAGCACTCCGGACGGACTCCTACGAGCAGTACTTC. Translating it yields CASSEALRTDSYEQYF.

The DNA for the CDR3 is TGTGCCAGCAGCTTCGGCGGCCGGGGCACAGATACGCAGTATTTT. Translating it yields CASSFGGRGTDTQYF. The chain recombines TRBV11-2 with TRBJ2-3; D is unclear. This CDR3 has 15 amino acids. The V and J ends lost 3 bases and 1 base respectively, with 11 bases between them. The V gene's germline CDR1 is SGHAT and CDR2 FQNNGV. The variable domain in full, completed from reference TRBV11-2 and TRBJ2-3, reads EAGVAQSPRYKIIEKRQSVAFWCNPISGHATLYWYQQILGQGPKLLIQFQNNGVVDDSQLPKDRFSAERLKGVDSTLKIQPAKLEDSAVYLCASSFGGRGTDTQYFGPGTRLTVL.

Only one count was recorded for this clone. The chain recombines TRBV4-1 with TRBJ2-7; D may be TRBD2 (6 bases). V was cut by 5 bases and J by 3 bases, with 17 bases left in between. CDR3 length equals 15 residues. CDR1 MGHRA and CDR2 YSYEKL come from the germline V gene. The CDR3 nucleotides read TGCGCCAGCAGCTCCCGGGTAGCGGCCCACTACGAGCAGTACTTC. Translation: CASSSRVAAHYEQYF.

J is TRBJ2-7 and V is TRBV6-5; maybe TRBD2 (7 bases). In germline, CDR1 is MNHEY, CDR2 SVGAGI. V lost 6 bases and J lost 5, with 20 bases in between. CDR3 length: 15 residues. CDR3 residues: CASRHRGGIADEQYF. The CDR3 DNA sequence: TGTGCCAGCAGACATAGGGGGGGTATCGCGGACGAGCAGTACTTC.

As DNA, the CDR3 is TGTGCCAGCAGCCAAGAAGGGCAGGGAGGGTTTAGCAATCAGCCCCAGCATTTT. This codes for CASSQEGQGGFSNQPQHF. The V and J genes are TRBV3-1 (or the pseudogene TRBV3-2) and TRBJ1-5; tentative D call: TRBD1 (5 bases). The CDR3 contains 18 residues. V was pared by 0 bases and J by 0 bases, with 15 bases between. Germline loops: CDR1 LGHDT, CDR2 YNNKEL (reference sequence).

The rearrangement joins TRBV6-5 to TRBJ2-2; D is unresolved. The ends were cut back, 7 bases at V and 4 bases at J, with 4 bases in the middle. In germline, CDR1 is MNHEY, CDR2 SVGAGI. This CDR3 region has 11 residues. The CDR3 here is CASTITGELFF. The CDR3 bases are TGTGCCAGCACTATCACCGGGGAGCTGTTTTTT.